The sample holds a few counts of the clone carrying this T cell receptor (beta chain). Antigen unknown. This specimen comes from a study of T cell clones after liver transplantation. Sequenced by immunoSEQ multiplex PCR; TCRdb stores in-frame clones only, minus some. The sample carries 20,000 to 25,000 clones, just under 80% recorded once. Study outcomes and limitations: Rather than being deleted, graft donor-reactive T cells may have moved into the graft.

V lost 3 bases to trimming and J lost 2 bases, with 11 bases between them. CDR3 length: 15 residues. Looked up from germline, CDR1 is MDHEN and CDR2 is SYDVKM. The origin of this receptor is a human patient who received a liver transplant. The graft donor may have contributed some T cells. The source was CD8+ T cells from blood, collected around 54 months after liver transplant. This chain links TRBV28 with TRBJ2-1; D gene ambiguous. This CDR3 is CASSLSGIAYNEQFF. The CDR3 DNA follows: TGTGCCAGCAGTTTGTCTGGGATCGCCTACAATGAGCAGTTCTTC.